The rows below give T cell receptor beta chains drawn from one sample of a study of blood T cell repertoires in COVID-19. Using immunoSEQ multiplex PCR, the repertoire was profiled, and TCRdb retains in-frame clones only, with some absent. The top ten clones hold more than 1.5% of a sample with about 140,000 clones, about 85% of them seen once. Sequenced sample: peripheral blood. The origin of the receptors is a human donor in a cohort sampled during active COVID-19. CDR3s include the opening cysteine and the closing phenylalanine or tryptophan. A D gene is named only where the DNA matches it firmly. Clone size is not always given. Where it is, it says once, few, many or a class for expanded clones.

DNA	CDR3	J	D	size	V
TGTGCCAGCAGCCAAGTCCGGGGTAGAGGCAATGAGCAGTTCTTC	CASSQVRGRGNEQFF	TRBJ2-1	NA	NA	TRBV3-1/TRBV3-2
TGCGCCAGCAGCCAAGATCTCCGGTACGAGCAGTACTTC	CASSQDLRYEQYF	TRBJ2-7	NA	NA	TRBV4-3
TGTGCCAGCAGTAATCGACTAGCAGGATACAATGAGCAGTTCTTC	CASSNRLAGYNEQFF	TRBJ2-1	TRBD2	NA	TRBV11-1
TGTGCCAGCAGTTACGGGCAGGGCAGCGAGCAGTACTTC	CASSYGQGSEQYF	TRBJ2-7	NA	NA	TRBV6-5
TGCGCCAGCAGCACCTGGACTAGCGGGAGTTACGAGCAGTACTTC	CASSTWTSGSYEQYF	TRBJ2-7	TRBD2	NA	TRBV5-1
TGTGCCAGTAGTACACTAGCGGGAGCGCAACATGAGCAGTTCTTC	CASSTLAGAQHEQFF	TRBJ2-1	TRBD2	NA	TRBV19
TGTGCCAGCAACCGGGAGGGGAGTAATGAAAAACTGTTTTTT	CASNREGSNEKLFF	TRBJ1-4	NA	NA	TRBV9
TGTGCCAGCAGCGTAGAGGGACTCATCTCCTACAATGAGCAGTTCTTC	CASSVEGLISYNEQFF	TRBJ2-1	NA	NA	TRBV9
TGTGCCAGCAGTTCGGCCGGACAGACAGATACGCAGTATTTT	CASSSAGQTDTQYF	TRBJ2-3	NA	once	TRBV28
TGTGCCACCAGCAGAGAGTTTGCGGGAGTGGTGGAGACCCAGTACTTC	CATSREFAGVVETQYF	TRBJ2-5	TRBD2	NA	TRBV15
TGTGCCAGTAGACCCACAGGGTCCTCCTTTCGCGAAAAACTGTTTTTT	CASRPTGSSFREKLFF	TRBJ1-4	NA	NA	TRBV19
TGTGCCAGCAGTTTCAGGGGACAGGGGGGGGTCGAGCAGTACTTC	CASSFRGQGGVEQYF	TRBJ2-7	TRBD1	once	TRBV28
TGTGCCAGCAGTTTATTCGGTTACGAGCAGTACTTC	CASSLFGYEQYF	TRBJ2-7	NA	NA	TRBV12-3/TRBV12-4
TGTGCCAGCAGCAATAGCGGGAGGCTCGGTCGGCAGTATTTT	CASSNSGRLGRQYF	TRBJ2-3	TRBD2	once	TRBV7-8
TGTGCCAGCAGTGACAGGGGGCACTATGGCTACACCTTC	CASSDRGHYGYTF	TRBJ1-2	TRBD1	NA	TRBV2
TGTGCCAGCAGTTATACGACAGCTCACTATGGCTACACCTTC	CASSYTTAHYGYTF	TRBJ1-2	NA	NA	TRBV6-2/TRBV6-3
TGTGCCAGCAGCTTGGGCACTAGCGGGGGAGGAGAGACCCAGTACTTC	CASSLGTSGGGETQYF	TRBJ2-5	TRBD2	NA	TRBV7-9
TGTGCCAGCAGTGCTATTCAAGAGACCCAGTACTTC	CASSAIQETQYF	TRBJ2-5	NA	NA	TRBV25-1
TGTGCCAGCAGTTTGGACGGGGCTAGCGGGGACCTCCGCGAAAATAAGCAGTTCTTC	CASSLDGASGDLRENKQFF	TRBJ2-1	TRBD2	NA	TRBV28